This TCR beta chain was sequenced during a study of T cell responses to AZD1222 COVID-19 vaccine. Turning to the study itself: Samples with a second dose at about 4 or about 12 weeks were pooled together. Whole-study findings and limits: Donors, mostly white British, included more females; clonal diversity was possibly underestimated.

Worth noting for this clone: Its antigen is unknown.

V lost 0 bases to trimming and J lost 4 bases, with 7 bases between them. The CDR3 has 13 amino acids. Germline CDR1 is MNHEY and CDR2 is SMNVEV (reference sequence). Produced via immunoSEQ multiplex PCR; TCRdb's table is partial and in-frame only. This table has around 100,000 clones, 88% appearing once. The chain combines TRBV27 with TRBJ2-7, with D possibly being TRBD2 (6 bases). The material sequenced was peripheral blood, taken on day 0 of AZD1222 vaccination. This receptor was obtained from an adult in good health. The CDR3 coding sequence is TGTGCCAGCAGTTTATCGGGGAGGTACGAGCAGTACTTC. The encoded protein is CASSLSGRYEQYF.